Shown below are 14 T cell receptor beta chains from a single sample sequenced in a study of blood T cell repertoires in COVID-19. Clones were read by immunoSEQ multiplex PCR, and TCRdb kept only the in-frame ones, dropping some. The repertoire consists of roughly 150,000 clones, with approximately 87% occurring once and the leading ten covering around 10%. The sample taken for sequencing was peripheral blood. The receptors come from a woman between 65 and 79 years old with COVID-19, enrolled during active disease.

The rearrangement uses TRBV7-3 and TRBJ2-5; 15 bases align to TRBD2. Looked up from germline, CDR1 is SGHTA and CDR2 is FQGTGA. The CDR3 contains 17 residues. V trimming: 4 bases; J trimming: 2 bases; junction bases outside the gene matches: 5. DNA for the CDR3: TGTGCCAGCAGCTCGGGACTAGCGGGGGGTAGGCAAGAGACCCAGTACTTC. It translates to CASSSGLAGGRQETQYF.

This chain links TRBV2 with TRBJ1-3; no clear D. The CDR3 has 15 residues. Trimming stripped 5 bases from V and 0 bases from J, with 11 bases between. CDR1 and CDR2 from the germline V gene are SNHLY and FYNNEI. The CDR3 spells CASSLEQHSGNTIYF. The CDR3 DNA is TGTGCCAGCAGTCTCGAACAGCACTCTGGAAACACCATATATTTT.

The CDR3 coding sequence is TGTGCCAGCAGTTTACTGACTAGCGGGGGGAATTGGTTCTTC. Translation: CASSLLTSGGNWFF. The chain is built from TRBV27 and TRBJ2-1; TRBD2 aligns across 13 bases. V lost 2 bases and J lost 15; bases outside the gene matches: 7. This CDR3 contains 14 residues. The germline gives CDR1 MNHEY, CDR2 SMNVEV (reference sequence).

The chain couples TRBV27 to TRBJ1-2; 7 bases are a match to TRBD1. CDR3 length: 17 amino acids. J lost 0 bases, V lost 0 bases, and 7 bases had no gene match. CDR1 is MNHEY and CDR2 is SMNVEV in the germline V gene (reference sequence). This CDR3 reads CASSLSYVGGPNYGYTF. The CDR3 DNA follows: TGTGCCAGCAGTTTATCGTACGTAGGGGGCCCTAACTATGGCTACACCTTC.

This sequence joins TRBV28 and TRBJ1-1; D unclear. The germline V gene has CDR1 MDHEN and CDR2 SYDVKM. The CDR3 is made up of 13 amino acids. V dropped 8 bases and J dropped 1 base, with 11 bases sitting between them. CDR3 nucleotide sequence: TGTGCCAGCCAGCCCCCGGGGAACACTGAAGCTTTCTTT. Protein: CASQPPGNTEAFF.

This rearrangement joins TRBV30 to TRBJ2-1; 9 bases agree with TRBD2. V was clipped by 5 bases and J by 8 bases; unmatched bases: 7. The V gene's germline CDR1 is GTSNPN and CDR2 SVGIG (reference sequence). The length of the CDR3 is 13 residues. This CDR3 reads CAWGTSLIDEQFF. CDR3 in DNA: TGTGCCTGGGGGACTAGCTTGATTGATGAGCAGTTCTTC.

J is TRBJ2-1 and V is TRBV25-1, with 8 positions matching TRBD2. The CDR3 spans 16 residues. The junction had 8 bases not matched to a gene; V was cut back by 7 bases and J by 0 bases. The germline V gene encodes CDR1 MGHDK and CDR2 SYGVNS. The CDR3 reads CASTSPGGDSYNEQFF. The CDR3 nucleotides are TGTGCCAGCACCTCCCCGGGGGGGGACTCCTACAATGAGCAGTTCTTC.

This chain uses TRBV28 with TRBJ2-3, with D possibly matching TRBD2 (6 bases). The germline gives CDR1 MDHEN, CDR2 SYDVKM. V gave up 6 bases and J gave up 3 bases, with 16 bases separating them. This CDR3 comprises 15 residues. CDR3 nucleotides: TGTGCCAGCAGCTCAGCGGGCCTTGGGACAGATACGCAGTATTTT. As protein: CASSSAGLGTDTQYF.

This clone was recorded a few times. The gene calls are TRBV5-1 and TRBJ1-4; no definite D call. This CDR3 region has 14 residues. Trimming took 0 bases from V and 2 from J, leaving 5 bases between them. Germline lookup yields CDR1 SGHRS and CDR2 YFSETQ. CDR3 DNA sequence: TGCGCCAGCAGCTTGGACAGTACTAATGAAAAACTGTTTTTT. Protein: CASSLDSTNEKLFF.

The DNA for the CDR3 is TGTGCCTGGAGCAATCCCCGGACAGGAACTGAAAACATTCAGTACTTC. This codes for CAWSNPRTGTENIQYF. The chain employs TRBV30 and TRBJ2-4; 7 nucleotides line up with TRBD1. This CDR3 is 16 amino acids long. The junction had 13 bases not matched to a gene; V was cut back by 3 bases and J by 5 bases. Looked up from germline, CDR1 is GTSNPN and CDR2 is SVGIG (reference sequence).

This sequence joins TRBV5-1 and TRBJ1-4; 9 bases line up with TRBD1. The CDR3 length is 18 residues. Unmatched junction bases numbered 19, after V lost 5 bases and J lost 8 bases. The germline V gene encodes CDR1 SGHRS and CDR2 YFSETQ. The CDR3 here is CASSPGTGFLSGAEKLFF. The CDR3 DNA is TGCGCCAGCAGTCCCGGGACAGGGTTTCTTAGCGGAGCCGAAAAACTGTTTTTT.

J is TRBJ2-3 and V is TRBV18; D is unresolved. The CDR3 contains 14 residues. The V end was cut by 2 bases, the J end by 2 bases, with 8 bases between. Germline V gene lookup returns CDR1 KGHSH and CDR2 LQKENI. Written as DNA, the CDR3 is TGTGCCAGCTCACCAGGCAAAAACACAGATACGCAGTATTTT. Amino acids: CASSPGKNTDTQYF.

The chain employs TRBV19 and TRBJ2-3, with 12 positions matching TRBD2. CDR3 length: 15 amino acids. In germline, CDR1 is LNHDA, CDR2 SQIVND (reference sequence). The ends lost 9 bases at V and 3 bases at J; junction bases unmatched: 7. The CDR3 spells CASRTSGEPTDTQYF. CDR3 DNA sequence: TGTGCCAGCCGGACTAGCGGGGAACCTACAGATACGCAGTATTTT.

The chain joins TRBV6-5 to TRBJ2-5; no definite D call. V dropped 6 bases and J dropped 2 bases, with 4 bases sitting between them. This CDR3 is built from 11 residues. CDR1 MNHEY and CDR2 SVGAGI come from the germline V gene. The CDR3 DNA reads TGTGCCAGCAGCCTACAAGAGACCCAGTACTTC. Protein: CASSLQETQYF.